This T cell receptor beta chain was profiled in a study of blood T cell repertoires in COVID-19. The CDR3 is made up of 19 amino acids. The trim removed 3 bases at V and 0 bases at J, leaving 12 bases unmatched. Germline V gene lookup returns CDR1 SGHTS and CDR2 YDEGEE. Clones were sequenced by immunoSEQ multiplex PCR, and TCRdb holds only the in-frame ones, with some missing. In the table there are tens of thousands of clones, roughly 82% of which are singletons. The clonotype was recovered from a man over 45 with active or convalescent COVID-19. Sequenced: peripheral blood. The rearrangement joins TRBV5-8 to TRBJ1-5; 10 positions match TRBD1. CDR3 protein: CASSYSGTGVGVSNQPQHF. The CDR3 DNA reads as TGTGCCAGCAGCTACTCCGGGACAGGGGTCGGGGTTAGCAATCAGCCCCAGCATTTT.